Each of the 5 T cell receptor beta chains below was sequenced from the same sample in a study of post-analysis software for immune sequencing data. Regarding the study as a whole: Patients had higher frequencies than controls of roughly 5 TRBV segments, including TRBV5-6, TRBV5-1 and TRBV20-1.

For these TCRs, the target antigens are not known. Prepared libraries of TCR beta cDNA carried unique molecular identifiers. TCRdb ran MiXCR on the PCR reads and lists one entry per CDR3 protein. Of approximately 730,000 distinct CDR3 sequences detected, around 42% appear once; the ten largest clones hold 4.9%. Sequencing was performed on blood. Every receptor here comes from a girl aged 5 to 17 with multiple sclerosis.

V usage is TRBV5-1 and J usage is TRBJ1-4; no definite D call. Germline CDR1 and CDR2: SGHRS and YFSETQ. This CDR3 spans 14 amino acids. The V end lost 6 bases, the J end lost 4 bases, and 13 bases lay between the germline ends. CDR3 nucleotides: TGCGCCAGCACCACGGACCGGATTAATGAAAAACTGTTTTTT. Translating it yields CASTTDRINEKLFF.

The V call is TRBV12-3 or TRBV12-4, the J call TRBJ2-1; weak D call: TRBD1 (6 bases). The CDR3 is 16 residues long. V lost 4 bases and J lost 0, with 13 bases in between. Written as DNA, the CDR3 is TGTGCCAGCAGTTCGACCCGGGACAACTCCTACAATGAGCAGTTCTTC. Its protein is CASSSTRDNSYNEQFF.

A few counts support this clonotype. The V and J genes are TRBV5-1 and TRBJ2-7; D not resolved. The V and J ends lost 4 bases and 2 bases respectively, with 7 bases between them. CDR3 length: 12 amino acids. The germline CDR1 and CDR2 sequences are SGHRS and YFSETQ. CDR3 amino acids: CASSTETYEQYF. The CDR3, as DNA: TGCGCCAGCAGCACCGAAACCTACGAGCAGTACTTC.

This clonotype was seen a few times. The CDR3 loop reads CAIRRTQGNEQFF. DNA of the CDR3: TGTGCCATCAGGAGGACTCAGGGCAATGAGCAGTTCTTC. The rearrangement joins TRBV10-3 to TRBJ2-1; the D call may be TRBD1 or TRBD2 (5 bases each). Germline CDR1 ENHRY, CDR2 SYGVKD. V lost 6 bases and J lost 6, with 12 bases in between. The CDR3 totals 13 residues.

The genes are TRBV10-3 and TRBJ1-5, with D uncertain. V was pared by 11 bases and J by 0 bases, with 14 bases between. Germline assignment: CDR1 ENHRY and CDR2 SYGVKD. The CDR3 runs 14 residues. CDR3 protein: CASKEAGSNQPQHF. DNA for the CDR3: TGTGCCTCCAAGGAGGCAGGTAGCAATCAGCCCCAGCATTTT.